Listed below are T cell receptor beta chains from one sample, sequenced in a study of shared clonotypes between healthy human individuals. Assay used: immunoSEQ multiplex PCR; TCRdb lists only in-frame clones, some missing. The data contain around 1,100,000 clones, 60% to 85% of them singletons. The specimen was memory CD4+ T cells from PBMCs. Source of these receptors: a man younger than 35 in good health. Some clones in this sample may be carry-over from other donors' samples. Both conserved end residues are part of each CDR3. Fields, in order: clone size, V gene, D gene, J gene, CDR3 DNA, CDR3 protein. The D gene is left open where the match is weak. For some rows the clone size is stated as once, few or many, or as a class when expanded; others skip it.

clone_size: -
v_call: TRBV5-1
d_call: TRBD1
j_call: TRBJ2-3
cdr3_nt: TGCGCCAGCAGCTTGGAGGGGGACAGACGGACTTTATTTACTAGCACAGATACGCAGTATTTT
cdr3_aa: CASSLEGDRRTLFTSTDTQYF

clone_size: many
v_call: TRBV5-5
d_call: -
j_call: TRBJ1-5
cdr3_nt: TGTGCCAGCAGCACCTACAACGGGGTTCAGCCCCAGCATTTT
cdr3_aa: CASSTYNGVQPQHF

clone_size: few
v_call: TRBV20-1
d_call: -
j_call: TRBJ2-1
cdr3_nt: TGCAGTGGGTCCCAATGGGATGAGCAGTTCTTC
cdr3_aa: CSGSQWDEQFF

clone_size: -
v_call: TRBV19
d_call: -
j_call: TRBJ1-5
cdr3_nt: TGTGCCAGTAGTATAGGCCCCATCCGGGGTCCGAATTCGAATCAGCCCCAGCATTTT
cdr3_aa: CASSIGPIRGPNSNQPQHF

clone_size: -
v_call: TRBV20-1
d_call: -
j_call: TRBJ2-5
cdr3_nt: TGCAGTGTAGGGCAAGAGACCCAGTACTTC
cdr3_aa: CSVGQETQYF

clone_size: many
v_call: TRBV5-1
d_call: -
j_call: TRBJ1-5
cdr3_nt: TGCGCCAGCAGCTTAAACAACAGGGTTCGCCAGCCCCAGCATTTT
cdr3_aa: CASSLNNRVRQPQHF

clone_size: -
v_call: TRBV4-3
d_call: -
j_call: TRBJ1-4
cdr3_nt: TGCGCCAGCAGCCAAGGGGTGTCTGAAAAACTGTTTTTT
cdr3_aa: CASSQGVSEKLFF

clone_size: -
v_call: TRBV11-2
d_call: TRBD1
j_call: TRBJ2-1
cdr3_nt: TGTGCCAGCAGCTCCGACAGGGGGCTTGAGCAGTTCTTC
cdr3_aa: CASSSDRGLEQFF

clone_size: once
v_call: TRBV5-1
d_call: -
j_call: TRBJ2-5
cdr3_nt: TGCGCCAGCTCCCCCCAAGGGGCCGTGTCGCTGGCCCAGTACTTC
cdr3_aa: CASSPQGAVSLAQYF

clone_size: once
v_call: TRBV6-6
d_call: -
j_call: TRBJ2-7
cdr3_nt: TGTGCCAGCAGTTCGGGGAGAGCAGGGGCGGGCCACGAGCAGTACTTC
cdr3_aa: CASSSGRAGAGHEQYF

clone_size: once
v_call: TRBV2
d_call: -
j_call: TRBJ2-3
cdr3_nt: TGTGCCAGCCGAGAGAGGGGCGATACGCAGTATTTT
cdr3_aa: CASRERGDTQYF

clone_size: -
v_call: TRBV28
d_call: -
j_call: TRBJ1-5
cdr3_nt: TGTGCCAGCAGGGACCGACAATATCCGAATCAGCCCCAGCATTTT
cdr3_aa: CASRDRQYPNQPQHF

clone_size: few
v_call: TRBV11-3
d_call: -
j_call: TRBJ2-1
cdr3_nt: TGTGCCAGCAGCCCTGGAGGAGAACGAGAGCAGTTCTTC
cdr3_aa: CASSPGGEREQFF

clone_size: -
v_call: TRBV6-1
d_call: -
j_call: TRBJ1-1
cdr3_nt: TGTGCCAGCAGTGCCGTCTACACTGAAGCTTTCTTT
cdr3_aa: CASSAVYTEAFF

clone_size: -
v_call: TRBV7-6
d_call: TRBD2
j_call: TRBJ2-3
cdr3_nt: TGTGCCAGCAGCTTGCGACTAGCGGGAGGCCCGAGCACAGATACGCAGTATTTT
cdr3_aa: CASSLRLAGGPSTDTQYF

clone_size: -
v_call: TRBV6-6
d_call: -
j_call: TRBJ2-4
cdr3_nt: TGTGCCAGCAGGCTAGCCAAAAACATTCAGTACTTC
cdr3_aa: CASRLAKNIQYF

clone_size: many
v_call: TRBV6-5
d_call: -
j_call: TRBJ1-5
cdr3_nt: TGTGCCAGCAGTTACTCAGGGGGTAGCAATCAGCCCCAGCATTTT
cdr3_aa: CASSYSGGSNQPQHF

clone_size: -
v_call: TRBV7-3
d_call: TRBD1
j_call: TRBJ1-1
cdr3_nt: TGTGCCTGCAGGAGGGGGCTGAACACTGAAGCTTTCTTT
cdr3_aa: CACRRGLNTEAFF

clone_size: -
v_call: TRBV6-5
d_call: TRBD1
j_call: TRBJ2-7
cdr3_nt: TGTGCCAGCAGGGGACAGGGTCCCCACGAGCAGTACTTC
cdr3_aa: CASRGQGPHEQYF

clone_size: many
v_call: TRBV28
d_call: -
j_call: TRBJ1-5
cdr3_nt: TGTGCCAGCAGTTTTGTGGTCGACAGTACCCCGCCCCAGCATTTT
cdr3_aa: CASSFVVDSTPPQHF

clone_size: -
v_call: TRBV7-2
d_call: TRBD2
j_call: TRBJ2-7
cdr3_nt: TGTGCCAGCAGCTTTAGCGGGAGTTCCTACGAGCAGTACTTC
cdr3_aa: CASSFSGSSYEQYF

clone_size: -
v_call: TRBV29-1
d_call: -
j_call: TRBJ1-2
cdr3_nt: TGCAGCGGCGGACACGACTATGGCTACACCTTC
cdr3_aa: CSGGHDYGYTF

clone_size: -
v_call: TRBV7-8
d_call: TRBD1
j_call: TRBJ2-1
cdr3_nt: TGTGCCAGCAGCTTAGCATGGGGACAGGGGGTTGTTGAGCAGTTCTTC
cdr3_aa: CASSLAWGQGVVEQFF

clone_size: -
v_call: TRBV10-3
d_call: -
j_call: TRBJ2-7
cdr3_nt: TGTGCCATCAGTGAGGGACGCCGCGCAGAGCACTCCTACGAGCAGTACTTC
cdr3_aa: CAISEGRRAEHSYEQYF

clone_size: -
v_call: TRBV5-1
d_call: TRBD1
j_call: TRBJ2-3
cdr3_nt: TGCGCCAGCAGCCTCGGGACAGGGGATTCCACAGATACGCAGTATTTT
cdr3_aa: CASSLGTGDSTDTQYF